The 28 T cell receptor beta chains listed next were all sequenced from one sample in a study of response to subunit inactivated influenza vaccine. TCRdb used MiXCR to reprocess the RT-PCR reads, holding one entry per CDR3 protein. This sample carries fewer than 700,000 distinct CDR3 sequences, 10% to 15% of them seen once, and the ten largest clones take over 10%. Sequences were derived from PBMCs from blood, sampled 35 to 45 days after vaccination. The receptors were sampled from a man aged 50 to 60 who received an inactivated influenza vaccine.

This chain joins TRBV7-8 and TRBJ1-5; tentative D call: TRBD1 (5 bases). Germline-derived CDR1 and CDR2 are SGHVS and FQNEAQ. V was trimmed by 1 base and J by 6 bases, leaving 16 bases between them. CDR3 size: 16 residues. CDR3: CASSLGRAERSQPQHF. DNA of the CDR3: TGTGCCAGCAGCTTAGGCAGGGCCGAGAGGAGTCAGCCCCAGCATTTT.

The table lists this clonotype with a few counts. V is TRBV11-2 and J is TRBJ2-1; 10 nucleotides agree with TRBD2. There are 16 residues in the CDR3. With V trimmed by 3 bases and J by 8 bases, 10 bases remained unmatched. Germline V gene sequence: CDR1 SGHAT, CDR2 FQNNGV. Written as DNA, the CDR3 is TGTGCCAGCAGCTTGCTCGCTAGCGGGAGAGGGTATGAGCAGTTCTTC. Protein: CASSLLASGRGYEQFF.

V is TRBV12-3 or TRBV12-4 and J is TRBJ2-7, with TRBD1 matching over 9 bases. The CDR3 has 14 residues. The junction had 5 bases not matched to a gene; V was cut back by 2 bases and J by 6 bases. CDR3 sequence: CASSLTGGASEQYF. In DNA, the CDR3 is TGTGCCAGCAGTTTAACAGGGGGCGCGTCCGAGCAGTACTTC.

This clonotype has only a few counts. The CDR3 spells CSARPVYGVRSYNEQFF. In DNA form, the CDR3 reads TGCAGTGCTAGACCGGTTTACGGCGTTCGCTCCTACAATGAGCAGTTCTTC. The chain joins TRBV20-1 to TRBJ2-1; D remains unclear. Trimming stripped 2 bases from V and 0 bases from J, with 17 bases between. The CDR3 covers 17 residues. CDR1 is DFQATT and CDR2 is SNEGSKA in the germline V gene (reference sequence).

This chain joins TRBV20-1 and TRBJ1-5; tentatively, D is TRBD1 (5 bases). V shed 6 bases and J shed 0 bases, with 15 bases lying between them. Germline V gene data show CDR1 as DFQATT and CDR2 as SNEGSKA (reference sequence). The CDR3 spans 15 residues. CDR3 sequence reads: CSARGGSLSNQPQHF. The CDR3 DNA sequence: TGCAGTGCCCGCGGGGGTTCCCTTAGCAATCAGCCCCAGCATTTT.

Many counts were recorded for this clonotype. V is TRBV28 and J is TRBJ2-1; TRBD2 agrees at 11 bases. The CDR3 consists of 16 residues. The ends lost 6 bases at V and 7 bases at J; junction bases unmatched: 11. CDR1 and CDR2 (germline): MDHEN, SYDVKM. In nucleotides, the CDR3 is TGTGCCAGCAGCAGATTAGCGGGGGGGCTGTCAAATGAGCAGTTCTTC. It yields the protein CASSRLAGGLSNEQFF.

This clonotype has just a few counts. The chain couples TRBV29-1 to TRBJ2-2; tentatively, D is TRBD2 (6 bases). Germline loops: CDR1 SQVTM, CDR2 ANQGSEA. This CDR3 comprises 14 residues. Trimming shortened V by 6 bases and J by 1 base, and 12 bases separated the two germline ends. The CDR3, as DNA: TGCAGCGTGGCACTTAGCGGGAACACCGGGGAGCTGTTTTTT. Amino acids: CSVALSGNTGELFF.

This clonotype has only a few counts. This chain connects TRBV12-3 or TRBV12-4 to TRBJ2-2; 9 nucleotides align to TRBD1. The ends lost 3 bases at V and 4 bases at J; junction bases unmatched: 3. This CDR3 contains 15 residues. In DNA form, the CDR3 reads TGTGCCAGCAGTTTCGGACAGGGGTTCACCGGGGAGCTGTTTTTT. It specifies CASSFGQGFTGELFF.

V is TRBV11-2 and J is TRBJ2-3, with D hard to call. The CDR3 has 12 amino acids. V gave up 1 base and J gave up 10 bases, with 9 bases separating them. Germline lookup yields CDR1 SGHAT and CDR2 FQNNGV. CDR3 nucleotides: TGTGCCAGCAGCTTAGTCGGTAAGGCGCAGTATTTT. Encoded protein: CASSLVGKAQYF.

This chain joins TRBV5-1 and TRBJ2-5; no reliable D call. CDR1 is SGHRS and CDR2 is YFSETQ in the germline V gene. CDR3 size: 13 residues. Trimming took 0 bases from V and 5 from J, leaving 8 bases between them. CDR3 DNA: TGCGCCAGCAGCTTGGCATTCGGGGAGACCCAGTACTTC. Amino acids: CASSLAFGETQYF. The whole variable domain, remainder taken from reference TRBV5-1 and TRBJ2-5, is KAGVTQTPRYLIKTRGQQVTLSCSPISGHRSVSWYQQTPGQGLQFLFEYFSETQRNKGNFPGRFSGRQFSNSRSEMNVSTLELGDSALYLCASSLAFGETQYFGPGTRLLVL.

This clonotype turned up a few times. The V and J genes are TRBV28 and TRBJ2-1; TRBD2 agrees at 15 bases. The V gene's germline CDR1 is MDHEN and CDR2 SYDVKM. Trimming took 3 bases from V and 5 from J; bases not matched to a gene: 17. There are 21 residues in the CDR3. For the CDR3, the DNA is TGTGCCAGCAGTTTTCTCGCCAAAATTGGACTAGCGGGAGGGCTCCACAATGAGCAGTTCTTC. Protein: CASSFLAKIGLAGGLHNEQFF.

This clonotype was seen a few times. The chain recombines TRBV6-2 or TRBV6-3 with TRBJ2-2; D not resolved. Germline-derived CDR1 and CDR2 are MNHEY and SVGEGT. The CDR3 is 13 residues long. The V and J ends lost 7 bases and 6 bases respectively, with 12 bases between them. The CDR3 loop is CASKGSVPGELFF. The DNA of the CDR3 is TGTGCCAGCAAAGGGTCTGTACCCGGGGAGCTGTTTTTT.

This clonotype was seen a handful of times. V and J are TRBV19 and TRBJ1-1; D is possibly TRBD1 (5 bases). Trimming cost V 6 bases and J 1 base, with 18 bases left between them. Germline CDR1 and CDR2: LNHDA and SQIVND (reference sequence). The CDR3 extends over 16 amino acids. The chain's CDR3 is CASSETSTDQNTEAFF. The CDR3 DNA reads TGTGCCAGTAGCGAGACTTCGACAGACCAGAACACTGAAGCTTTCTTT.

J is TRBJ2-3 and V is TRBV30; D ambiguous. This CDR3 spans 15 amino acids. The germline V gene has CDR1 GTSNPN and CDR2 SVGIG (reference sequence). Trimming stripped 0 bases from V and 0 bases from J, with 10 bases between. CDR3: CAWSVGHPSTDTQYF. The CDR3 DNA is TGTGCCTGGAGTGTGGGCCACCCTAGCACAGATACGCAGTATTTT.

This clonotype was seen many times. The rearrangement joins TRBV10-3 to TRBJ2-7; D is unclear. The CDR3 runs 12 residues. Deletions cut 2 bases from V and 3 bases from J, with 5 bases between. CDR1 and CDR2 from the germline V gene are ENHRY and SYGVKD. In DNA form, the CDR3 reads TGTGCCATCAGTGAGACCCTCTACGAGCAGTACTTC. Translation gives CAISETLYEQYF.

This clonotype was observed a few times. The rearrangement joins TRBV4-2 to TRBJ2-2; D gene uncertain. This CDR3 is built from 12 residues. The germline V gene has CDR1 LGHNA and CDR2 YNFKEQ. Trimming pared 8 bases from V and 5 bases from J, leaving 9 bases between. The CDR3 is CASPSQTGELFF. The CDR3 bases are TGTGCCAGCCCCAGCCAAACCGGGGAGCTGTTTTTT.

Of note for this clonotype: The junction does not match germline at one end; this may be a read error. The rearrangement uses TRBV12-3 or TRBV12-4 and TRBJ2-7, with D hard to call. This CDR3 is built from 14 residues. Here the CDR3 reads CASSPGVNTYDQYF. DNA of the CDR3: TGTGCCAGCAGTCCCGGAGTGAACACCTACGACCAGTACTTC.

The V and J genes are TRBV5-5 and TRBJ2-1; 8 positions match TRBD2. The CDR3 is 14 residues long. The germline V gene has CDR1 SGHKS and CDR2 YYEKEE (reference sequence). Losses at the gene ends were 2 bases for V and 5 bases for J; bases not matched to a gene: 3. In DNA, the CDR3 is TGTGCCAGCAGCTTCAGGACTAGCAACAATGAGCAGTTCTTC. Its protein product is CASSFRTSNNEQFF.

The chain employs TRBV12-3 or TRBV12-4 and TRBJ2-1, with a tentative D call TRBD2 (7 bases). Trimming removed 10 bases from V and 5 bases from J, with 21 bases in between. This CDR3 contains 15 residues. CDR3 protein: CATSPRGAGNNEQFF. The CDR3, as DNA: TGTGCCACTTCACCTCGGGGGGCGGGTAACAATGAGCAGTTCTTC.

This clonotype was seen repeatedly, ten times or more. This chain uses TRBV7-2 with TRBJ2-5, with 8 nucleotides matching TRBD2. J was trimmed by 1 base and V by 4 bases; bases with no gene match: 5. This CDR3 region has 15 residues. The germline gives CDR1 SGHTA, CDR2 FQGNSA. CDR3 region: CASSSDAGGQETQYF. The DNA of the CDR3 is TGTGCCAGCAGCTCGGACGCGGGGGGCCAAGAGACCCAGTACTTC.

The chain uses TRBV30 and TRBJ2-1; 7 bases line up with TRBD1. The V gene end was trimmed by 1 base and the J gene end by 4 bases; junction bases not matched to a gene: 7. Germline lookup yields CDR1 GTSNPN and CDR2 SVGIG (reference sequence). The CDR3 is 15 amino acids. The CDR3 loop is CAWSGFRGQYNEQFF. The CDR3 DNA sequence: TGTGCCTGGAGTGGTTTCAGGGGACAGTACAATGAGCAGTTCTTC.

The table lists this clonotype with a few counts. The chain is built from TRBV4-2 and TRBJ1-4; tentative D call: TRBD1 (6 bases). The CDR3 is 17 amino acids. Germline lookup yields CDR1 LGHNA and CDR2 YNFKEQ. V lost 0 bases to trimming and J lost 3 bases, with 14 bases between them. In DNA form, the CDR3 reads TGTGCCAGCAGCCAAGATTTGGGGGGCAAGGCTAATGAAAAACTGTTTTTT. Protein: CASSQDLGGKANEKLFF.

The sample holds a few counts of this clonotype. The chain combines TRBV9 with TRBJ2-5; unclear D gene. Germline CDR1 reads SGDLS; CDR2 reads YYNGEE. V shed 0 bases and J shed 5 bases, with 11 bases lying between them. This CDR3 is 14 amino acids long. Here the CDR3 DNA reads TGTGCCAGCAGCGTAGAAGGTAACGCGGAGACCCAGTACTTC. It yields the protein CASSVEGNAETQYF.

The chain uses TRBV7-8 and TRBJ2-1; possibly TRBD2 for D (6 bases). The CDR3 runs 15 residues. CDR1 and CDR2 (germline): SGHVS, FQNEAQ. Between the trimmed V and J ends, which lost 1 base and 5 bases, there was a span of 12 bases. CDR3 DNA sequence: TGTGCCAGCAGCTTAGGACTAGTCAACCACAATGAGCAGTTCTTC. It codes for CASSLGLVNHNEQFF. Based on the CDR3 plus reference TRBV7-8 and TRBJ2-1, the full variable domain is GAGVSQSPRYKVAKRGQDVALRCDPISGHVSLFWYQQALGQGPEFLTYFQNEAQLDKSGLPSDRFFAERPEGSVSTLKIQRTQQEDSAVYLCASSLGLVNHNEQFFGPGTRLTVL.

Concerning this clonotype: The junction and the germline gene differ at one end; a read error may be behind it. The chain joins TRBV4-1 to TRBJ2-7, with 7 bases aligning to TRBD1. The CDR3 totals 13 residues. Germline CDR1 MGHRA, CDR2 YSYEKL. The CDR3 sequence is CTSSIVGGSEQYF. DNA for the CDR3: TGCACCAGCAGTATCGTAGGGGGCTCCGAGCAGTACTTC.

This clonotype was detected only a few times. The rearrangement joins TRBV29-1 to TRBJ2-3; TRBD2 matches 8 bases. Germline V gene lookup returns CDR1 SQVTM and CDR2 ANQGSEA. The CDR3 spans 12 residues. V lost 7 bases and J lost 1; bases outside the gene matches: 1. The CDR3 spells CSGRGGTDTQYF. DNA for the CDR3: TGCAGCGGGCGGGGGGGCACAGATACGCAGTATTTT.

On this clonotype itself: This may arise from a read error, as a much more abundant clone is one base away. This chain connects TRBV20-1 to TRBJ2-3; D remains unclear. Near its end, the DNA agrees better with TRBJ1-5, so the J call may be wrong. Germline V gene data show CDR1 as DFQATT and CDR2 as SNEGSKA (reference sequence). The CDR3 contains 15 residues. The CDR3 sequence is CSARAGRVLRGTQHF. In nucleotides, the CDR3 is TGCAGTGCTAGAGCTGGCCGGGTCCTCCGGGGTACGCAGCATTTT.

The chain is built from TRBV3-1 and TRBJ2-1; 8 bases align to TRBD2. J lost 3 bases, V lost 0 bases, and 4 bases had no gene match. The CDR3 sequence is 16 residues long. Germline values: CDR1 LGHDT, CDR2 YNNKEL (reference sequence). The CDR3 loop reads CASSQDSGGVYNEQFF. CDR3 bases: TGTGCCAGCAGCCAAGACTCGGGAGGGGTCTACAATGAGCAGTTCTTC.